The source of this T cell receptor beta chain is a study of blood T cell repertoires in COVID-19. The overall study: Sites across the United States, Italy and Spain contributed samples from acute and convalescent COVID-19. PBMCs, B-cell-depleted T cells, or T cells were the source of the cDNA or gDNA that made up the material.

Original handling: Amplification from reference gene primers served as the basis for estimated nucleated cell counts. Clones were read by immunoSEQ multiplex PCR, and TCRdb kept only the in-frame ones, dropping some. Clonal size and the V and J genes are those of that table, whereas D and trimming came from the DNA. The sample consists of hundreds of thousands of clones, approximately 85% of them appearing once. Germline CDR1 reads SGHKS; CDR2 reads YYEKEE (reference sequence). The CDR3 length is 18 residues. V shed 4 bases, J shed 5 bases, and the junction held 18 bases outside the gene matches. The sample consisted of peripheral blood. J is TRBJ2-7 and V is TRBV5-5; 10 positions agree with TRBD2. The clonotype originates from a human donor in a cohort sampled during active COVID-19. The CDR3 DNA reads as TGTGCCAGCAGCCGTTACCTCATGACTAGCGGGTGGGGGAACGAGCAGTACTTC. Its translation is CASSRYLMTSGWGNEQYF.